This T cell receptor (beta chain) was identified during a study of T cell changes during pregnancy in multiple sclerosis. In germline, CDR1 is SGHRS, CDR2 YFSETQ. V was trimmed by 6 bases and J by 1 base, leaving 13 bases between them. CDR3 size: 15 residues. Method: immunoSEQ multiplex PCR; TCRdb's copy keeps in-frame clones and lacks some. The table has 40,000 to 55,000 clones, roughly 88% seen once. The chain joins TRBV5-1 to TRBJ2-2; D possibly corresponds to TRBD1 (6 bases). This TCR came from a female donor in good health, enrolled as a control in a pregnancy study. This specimen consisted of peripheral blood, obtained in the second trimester of pregnancy. The CDR3 DNA reads as TGCGCCAGCACGACCGGCAGGGGGAACACCGGGGAGCTGTTTTTT. Amino acids: CASTTGRGNTGELFF.